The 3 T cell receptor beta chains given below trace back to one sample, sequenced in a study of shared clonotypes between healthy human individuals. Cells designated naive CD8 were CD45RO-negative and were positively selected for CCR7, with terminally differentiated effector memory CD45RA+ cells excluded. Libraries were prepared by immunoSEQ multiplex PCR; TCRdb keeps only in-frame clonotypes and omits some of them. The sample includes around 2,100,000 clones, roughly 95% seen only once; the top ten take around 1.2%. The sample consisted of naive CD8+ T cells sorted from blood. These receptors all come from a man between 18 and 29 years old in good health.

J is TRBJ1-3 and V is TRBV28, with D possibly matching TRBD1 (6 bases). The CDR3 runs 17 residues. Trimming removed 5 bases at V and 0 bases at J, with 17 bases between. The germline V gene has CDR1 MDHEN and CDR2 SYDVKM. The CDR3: CASSGADREYSGNTIYF. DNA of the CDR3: TGTGCCAGCAGTGGAGCGGACAGAGAATACTCTGGAAACACCATATATTTT.

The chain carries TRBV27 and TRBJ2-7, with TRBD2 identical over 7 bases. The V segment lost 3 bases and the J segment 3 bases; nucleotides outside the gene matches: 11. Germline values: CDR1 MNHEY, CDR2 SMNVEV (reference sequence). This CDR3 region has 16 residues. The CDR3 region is CASSFSAGDRDYEQYF. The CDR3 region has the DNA TGTGCCAGCAGTTTTAGTGCGGGGGATAGGGACTACGAGCAGTACTTC.

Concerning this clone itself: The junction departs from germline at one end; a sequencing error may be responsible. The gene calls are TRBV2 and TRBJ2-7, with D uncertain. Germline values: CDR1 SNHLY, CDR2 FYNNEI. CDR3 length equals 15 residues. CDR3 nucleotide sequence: TGTGCCAGCACTGAAGGGCGGCCGAGCTCCTACGAGCAGTACTTC. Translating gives CASTEGRPSSYEQYF.